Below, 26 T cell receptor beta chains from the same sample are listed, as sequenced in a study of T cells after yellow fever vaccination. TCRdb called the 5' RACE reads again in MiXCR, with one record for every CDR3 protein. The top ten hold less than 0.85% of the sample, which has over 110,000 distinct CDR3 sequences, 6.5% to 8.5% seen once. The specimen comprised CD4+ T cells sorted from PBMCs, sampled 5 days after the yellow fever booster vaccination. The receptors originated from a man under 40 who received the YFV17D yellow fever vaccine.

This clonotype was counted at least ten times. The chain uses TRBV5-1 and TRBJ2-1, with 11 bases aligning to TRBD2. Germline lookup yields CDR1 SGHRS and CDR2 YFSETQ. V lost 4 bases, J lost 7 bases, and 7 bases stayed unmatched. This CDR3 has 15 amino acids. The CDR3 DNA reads TGCGCCAGCAGCACCGGACTAGCGGGTCAGAATGAGCAGTTCTTC. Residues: CASSTGLAGQNEQFF.

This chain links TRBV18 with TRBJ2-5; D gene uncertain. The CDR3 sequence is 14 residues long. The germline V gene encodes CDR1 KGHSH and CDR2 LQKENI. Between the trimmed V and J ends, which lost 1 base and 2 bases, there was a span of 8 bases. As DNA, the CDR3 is TGTGCCAGCTCACCACTGTCCATTCAAGAGACCCAGTACTTC. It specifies CASSPLSIQETQYF.

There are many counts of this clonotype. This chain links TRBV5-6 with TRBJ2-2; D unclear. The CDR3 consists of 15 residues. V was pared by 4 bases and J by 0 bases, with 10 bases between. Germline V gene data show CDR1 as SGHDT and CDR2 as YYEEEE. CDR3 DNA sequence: TGTGCCAGCAGCCTCGGACGGACGAACACCGGGGAGCTGTTTTTT. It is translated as CASSLGRTNTGELFF.

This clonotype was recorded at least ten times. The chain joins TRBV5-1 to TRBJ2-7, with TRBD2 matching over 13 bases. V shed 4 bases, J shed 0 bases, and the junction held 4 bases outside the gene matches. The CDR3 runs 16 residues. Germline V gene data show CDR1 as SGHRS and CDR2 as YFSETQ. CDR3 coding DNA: TGCGCCAGCAGCCCCTGGACTAGCGGGGGCTCCTACGAGCAGTACTTC. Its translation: CASSPWTSGGSYEQYF.

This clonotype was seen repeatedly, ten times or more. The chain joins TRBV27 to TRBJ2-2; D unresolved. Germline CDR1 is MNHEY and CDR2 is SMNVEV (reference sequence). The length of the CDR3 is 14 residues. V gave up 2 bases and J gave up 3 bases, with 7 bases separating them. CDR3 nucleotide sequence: TGTGCCAGCAGTTTAAGGCTAGACACCGGGGAGCTGTTTTTT. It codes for CASSLRLDTGELFF.

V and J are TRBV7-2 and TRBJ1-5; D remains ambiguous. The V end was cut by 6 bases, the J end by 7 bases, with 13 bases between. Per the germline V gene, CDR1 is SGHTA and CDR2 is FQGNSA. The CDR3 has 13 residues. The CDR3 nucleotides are TGTGCCAGCAGAGAAAGGGTAGGGCAGCCCCAGCATTTT. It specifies CASRERVGQPQHF.

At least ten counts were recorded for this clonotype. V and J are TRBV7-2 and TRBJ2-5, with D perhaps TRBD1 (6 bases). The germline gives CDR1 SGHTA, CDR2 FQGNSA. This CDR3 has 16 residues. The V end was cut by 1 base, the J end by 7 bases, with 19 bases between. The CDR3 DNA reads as TGTGCCAGCAGCTTAGGACAGGCGATGAGCCTAGGGACCCAGTACTTC. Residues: CASSLGQAMSLGTQYF.

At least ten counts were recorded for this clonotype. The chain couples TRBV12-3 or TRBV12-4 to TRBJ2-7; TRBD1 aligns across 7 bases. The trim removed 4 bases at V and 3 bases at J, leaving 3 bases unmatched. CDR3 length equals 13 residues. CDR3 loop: CASSYDRVYEQYF. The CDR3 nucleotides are TGTGCCAGCAGTTACGACAGGGTCTACGAGCAGTACTTC.

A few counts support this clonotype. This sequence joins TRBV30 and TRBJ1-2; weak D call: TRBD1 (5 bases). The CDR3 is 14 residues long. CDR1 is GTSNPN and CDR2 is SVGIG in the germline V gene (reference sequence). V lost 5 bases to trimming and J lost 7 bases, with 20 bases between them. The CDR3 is CAWVAGTSVGGYTF. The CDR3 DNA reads TGTGCCTGGGTTGCCGGGACGTCGGTCGGTGGCTACACCTTC.

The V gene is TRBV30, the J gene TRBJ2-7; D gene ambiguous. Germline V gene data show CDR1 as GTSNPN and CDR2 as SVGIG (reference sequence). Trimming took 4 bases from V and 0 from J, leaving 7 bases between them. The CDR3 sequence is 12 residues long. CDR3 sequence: CAWITDSYEQYF. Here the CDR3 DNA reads TGTGCCTGGATCACCGACTCCTACGAGCAGTACTTC.

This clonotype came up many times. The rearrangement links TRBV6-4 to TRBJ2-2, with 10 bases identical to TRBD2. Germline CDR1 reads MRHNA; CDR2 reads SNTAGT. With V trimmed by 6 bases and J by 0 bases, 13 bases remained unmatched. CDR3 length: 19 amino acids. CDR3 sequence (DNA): TGTGCCAGCAGCCATACTAGCGGGGACTTAGCCCCGAACACCGGGGAGCTGTTTTTT. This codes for CASSHTSGDLAPNTGELFF.

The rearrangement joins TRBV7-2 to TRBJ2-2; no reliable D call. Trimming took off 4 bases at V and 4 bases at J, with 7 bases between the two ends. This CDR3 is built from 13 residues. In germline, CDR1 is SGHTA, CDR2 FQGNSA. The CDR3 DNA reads TGTGCCAGCAGCTCCCAACCCACCGGGGAGCTGTTTTTT. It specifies CASSSQPTGELFF.

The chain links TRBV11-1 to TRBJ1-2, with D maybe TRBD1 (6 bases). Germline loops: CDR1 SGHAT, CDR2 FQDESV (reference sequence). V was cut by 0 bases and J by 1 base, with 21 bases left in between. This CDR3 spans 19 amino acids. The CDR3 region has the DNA TGTGCCAGCAGCTTAGCCGACATCACTAGGGGGGTGGATAACTATGGCTACACCTTC. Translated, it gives CASSLADITRGVDNYGYTF.

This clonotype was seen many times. CDR3 in amino acids: CASSFYFRDNEQFF. In DNA form, the CDR3 reads TGTGCCAGCAGTTTTTATTTTCGGGACAATGAGCAGTTCTTC. V gene TRBV6-9 combines with J gene TRBJ2-1; no firm D call. Germline-derived CDR1 and CDR2 are MNHGY and SVAAGI. Trimming stripped 4 bases from V and 5 bases from J, with 12 bases between. CDR3 length equals 14 residues.

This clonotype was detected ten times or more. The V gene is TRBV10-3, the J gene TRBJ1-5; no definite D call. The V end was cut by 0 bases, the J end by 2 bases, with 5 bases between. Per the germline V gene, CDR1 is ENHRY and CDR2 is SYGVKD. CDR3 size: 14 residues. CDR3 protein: CAISESGGNQPQHF. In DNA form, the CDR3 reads TGTGCCATCAGTGAGTCTGGAGGCAATCAGCCCCAGCATTTT.

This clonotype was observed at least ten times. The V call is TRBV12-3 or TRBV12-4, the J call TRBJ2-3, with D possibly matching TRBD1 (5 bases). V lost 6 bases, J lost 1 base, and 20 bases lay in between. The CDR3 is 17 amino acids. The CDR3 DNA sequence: TGTGCCAGCAGAAAAGACTTAGCAGGGCGTGGCACAGATACGCAGTATTTT. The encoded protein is CASRKDLAGRGTDTQYF.

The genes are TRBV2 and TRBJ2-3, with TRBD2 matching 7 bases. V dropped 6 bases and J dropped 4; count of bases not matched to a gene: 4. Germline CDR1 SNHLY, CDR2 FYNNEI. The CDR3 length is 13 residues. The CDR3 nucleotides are TGTGCCAGCAGCCGGACTAGTCCAGATACGCAGTATTTT. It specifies CASSRTSPDTQYF.

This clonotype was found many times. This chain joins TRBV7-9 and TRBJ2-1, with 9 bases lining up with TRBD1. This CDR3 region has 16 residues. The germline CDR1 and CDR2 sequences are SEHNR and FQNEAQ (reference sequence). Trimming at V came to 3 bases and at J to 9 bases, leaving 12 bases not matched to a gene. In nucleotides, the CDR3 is TGTGCCAGCAGCTTTATTACGGGACAGGGAGCGGGTGAGCAGTTCTTC. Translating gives CASSFITGQGAGEQFF.

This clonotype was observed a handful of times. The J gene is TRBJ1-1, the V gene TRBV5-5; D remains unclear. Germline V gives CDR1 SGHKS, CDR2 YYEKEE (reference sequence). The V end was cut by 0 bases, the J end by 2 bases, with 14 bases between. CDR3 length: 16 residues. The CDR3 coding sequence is TGTGCCAGCAGCTTGGCCTTTGGCAGATTAAACACTGAAGCTTTCTTT. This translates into CASSLAFGRLNTEAFF.

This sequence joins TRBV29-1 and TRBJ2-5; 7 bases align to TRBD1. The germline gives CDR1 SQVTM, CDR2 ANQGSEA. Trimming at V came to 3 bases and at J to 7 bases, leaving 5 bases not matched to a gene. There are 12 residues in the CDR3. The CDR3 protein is CSVDRQGSTQYF. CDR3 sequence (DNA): TGCAGCGTTGATAGACAGGGATCGACCCAGTACTTC. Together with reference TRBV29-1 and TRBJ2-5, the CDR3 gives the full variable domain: SAVISQKPSRDICQRGTSLTIQCQVDSQVTMMFWYRQQPGQSLTLIATANQGSEATYESGFVIDKFPISRPNLTFSTLTVSNMSPEDSSIYLCSVDRQGSTQYFGPGTRLLVL.

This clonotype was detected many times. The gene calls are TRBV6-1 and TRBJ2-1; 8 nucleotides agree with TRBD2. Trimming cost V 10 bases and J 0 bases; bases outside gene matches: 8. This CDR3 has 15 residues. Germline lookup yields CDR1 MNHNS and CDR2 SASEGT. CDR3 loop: CAIHPGGSSYNEQFF. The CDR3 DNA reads TGTGCCATTCACCCGGGGGGGAGCTCCTACAATGAGCAGTTCTTC.

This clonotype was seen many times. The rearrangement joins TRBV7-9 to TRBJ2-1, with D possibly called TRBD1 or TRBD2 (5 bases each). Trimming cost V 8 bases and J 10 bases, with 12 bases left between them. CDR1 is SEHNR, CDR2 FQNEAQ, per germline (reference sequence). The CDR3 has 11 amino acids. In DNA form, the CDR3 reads TGTGCCAGCGAGACTTGGGGGGAGCAGTTCTTC. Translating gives CASETWGEQFF.

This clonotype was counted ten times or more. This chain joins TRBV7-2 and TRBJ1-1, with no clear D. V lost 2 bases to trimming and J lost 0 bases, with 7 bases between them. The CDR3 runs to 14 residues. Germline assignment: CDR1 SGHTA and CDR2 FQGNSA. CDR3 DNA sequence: TGTGCCAGCAGCTTAATGCCATTGAACACTGAAGCTTTCTTT. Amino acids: CASSLMPLNTEAFF.

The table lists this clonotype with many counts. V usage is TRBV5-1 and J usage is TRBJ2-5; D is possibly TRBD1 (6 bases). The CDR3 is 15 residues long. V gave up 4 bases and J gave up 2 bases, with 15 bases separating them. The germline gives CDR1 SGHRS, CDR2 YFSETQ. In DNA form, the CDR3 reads TGCGCCAGCAGCCCGTTGACAGGCTGGCAAGAGACCCAGTACTTC. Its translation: CASSPLTGWQETQYF.

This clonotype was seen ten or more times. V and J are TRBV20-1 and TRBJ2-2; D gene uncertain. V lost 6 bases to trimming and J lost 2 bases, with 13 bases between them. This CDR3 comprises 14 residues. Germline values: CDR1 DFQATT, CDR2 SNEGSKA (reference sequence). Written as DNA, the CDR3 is TGCAGTGCCAGGCTGGGTTCTAACACCGGGGAGCTGTTTTTT. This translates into CSARLGSNTGELFF.

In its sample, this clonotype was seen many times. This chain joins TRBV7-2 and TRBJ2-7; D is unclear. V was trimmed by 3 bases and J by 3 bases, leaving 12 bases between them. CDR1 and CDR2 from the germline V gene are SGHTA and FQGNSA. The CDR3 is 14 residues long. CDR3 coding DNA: TGTGCCAGCAGCTTTCTCCCGCGTAACTACGAGCAGTACTTC. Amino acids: CASSFLPRNYEQYF.